One and the same sample provided the 13 T cell receptor beta chains below, sequenced in a study of regulatory T cells in long-lasting Graves disease. Arm-PCR with iRepertoire HTBI primers amplified the CDR3 regions for these TCR beta libraries. MiXCR, run by TCRdb on the multiplex PCR reads, gives a single entry per CDR3 protein. The sample records hundreds of thousands of distinct CDR3 sequences, roughly a sixth being singletons. Regarding time point: newly diagnosed GD, antithyroid drugs for less than 3 months. Scientists built the TCR library using RNA that was extracted from PBMCs. These records were also assigned to another study, of T cells in Graves' hyperthyroidism and ophthalmopathy.

The specimen comprised peripheral blood mononuclear cells (PBMCs), sampled at new diagnosis, from a patient treated with antithyroid drugs. These receptors all stem from a man in his forties with Graves disease.

A remark on this clonotype: The likely explanation is a read error, given a far larger clone one base away. Without the conserved terminal phenylalanine or tryptophan, this CDR3 likely stems from a read error. The chain joins TRBV5-5 to TRBJ2-7; D is perhaps TRBD2 (7 bases). The V end lost 4 bases, the J end lost 0 bases, and 14 bases lay between the germline ends. The CDR3 extends over 15 amino acids. Per the germline V gene, CDR1 is SGHKS and CDR2 is YYEKEE (reference sequence). The CDR3 nucleotides read TGTGCCAGCAGCCGAGGGGGGGCAGACTCCTACGAGCAGTACTCC. Protein sequence: CASSRGGADSYEQYS.

This clonotype was seen repeatedly, ten times or more. V usage is TRBV2 and J usage is TRBJ2-1; 11 bases line up with TRBD2. The CDR3 covers 18 residues. The V gene end was trimmed by 3 bases and the J gene end by 7 bases; junction bases not matched to a gene: 14. The V gene's germline CDR1 is SNHLY and CDR2 FYNNEI. The CDR3 DNA follows: TGTGCCAGCAGTGACGGTTATTGGGTAGCGGGAGGGTGGAATGAGCAGTTCTTC. It codes for CASSDGYWVAGGWNEQFF.

This clonotype was detected a few times. This rearrangement joins TRBV4-1 to TRBJ2-5; 8 bases align to TRBD2. Germline CDR1 and CDR2: MGHRA and YSYEKL. The CDR3 is 16 amino acids. V shed 6 bases and J 2 bases; nucleotides not matched to a gene: 11. The CDR3 spells CASRDLGGGRQETQYF. CDR3 DNA: TGCGCCAGCAGGGACCTAGGCGGGGGGCGACAAGAGACCCAGTACTTC.

CDR3 protein: CASTLGVLISGGYTF. In nucleotides, the CDR3 is TGTGCCAGCACCCTCGGGGTCCTAATTTCCGGGGGCTACACCTTC. The chain is built from TRBV12-3 or TRBV12-4 and TRBJ1-2; D is ambiguous. The CDR3 totals 15 residues. Trimming stripped 7 bases from V and 8 bases from J, with 23 bases between.

This clonotype was counted a few times. This CDR3 fails to terminate in the conserved phenylalanine or tryptophan, so it likely reflects a read error. The V and J genes are TRBV28 and TRBJ1-1; no firm D call. CDR1 and CDR2 (germline): MDHEN, SYDVKM. The CDR3 sequence is 12 residues long. V was clipped by 3 bases and J by 5 bases, with 7 bases between them. CDR3 nucleotides: TGTGCCAGCAGTTTGGCGGGTACTGAAGCTTTCCTT. It translates to CASSLAGTEAFL.

The sample holds many counts of this clonotype. This rearrangement joins TRBV12-3 or TRBV12-4 to TRBJ2-7, with 7 nucleotides matching TRBD1. This CDR3 is built from 14 residues. The ends lost 7 bases at V and 2 bases at J; junction bases unmatched: 8. The CDR3: CASIGDSITYEQYF. DNA of the CDR3: TGTGCCAGCATAGGGGACAGTATTACCTACGAGCAGTACTTC.

This clonotype appeared a few times. The J gene is TRBJ2-7, the V gene TRBV10-3, with D possibly matching TRBD1 (8 bases). The germline V gene encodes CDR1 ENHRY and CDR2 SYGVKD. The CDR3 contains 16 residues. The ends were cut back, 6 bases at V and 2 bases at J, with 20 bases in the middle. The CDR3 reads CAIRGQGASGTYEQYF. The CDR3 DNA follows: TGTGCCATCAGGGGTCAGGGGGCTAGCGGTACCTACGAGCAGTACTTC.

In this sample, this clonotype turned up many times. J is TRBJ2-3 and V is TRBV18; 10 nucleotides align to TRBD2. There are 15 residues in the CDR3. CDR1 KGHSH and CDR2 LQKENI come from the germline V gene. The J segment lost 6 bases and the V segment lost 3 bases, leaving 6 bases of the junction unmatched. The CDR3 protein is CASSPPGLAFDTQYF. The CDR3 nucleotides are TGTGCCAGCTCACCCCCGGGACTAGCGTTTGATACGCAGTATTTT.

This clonotype was counted ten times or more. V usage is TRBV7-2 and J usage is TRBJ1-5; no firm D call. Germline CDR1 SGHTA, CDR2 FQGNSA. V dropped 6 bases and J dropped 0 bases, with 9 bases sitting between them. This CDR3 has 14 amino acids. The CDR3 region has the DNA TGTGCCAGCAGTCAACAGTATAGCAATCAGCCCCAGCATTTT. Translation gives CASSQQYSNQPQHF.

This clonotype came up many times. The chain employs TRBV3-1 and TRBJ1-2, with a possible D match to TRBD1 (6 bases). The V gene's germline CDR1 is LGHDT and CDR2 YNNKEL (reference sequence). The CDR3 sequence is 12 residues long. V lost 8 bases, J lost 2 bases, and 9 bases lay in between. The CDR3 DNA reads as TGTGCCAGCGGACAGATCAACTATGGCTACACCTTC. Amino acid sequence: CASGQINYGYTF.

The J gene is TRBJ1-1, the V gene TRBV2, with 8 bases fitting TRBD1. Trimming removed 6 bases from V and 4 bases from J; junction bases left unmatched: 4. The CDR3 is made up of 13 amino acids. Germline-derived CDR1 and CDR2 are SNHLY and FYNNEI. The CDR3 region is CASRFDRGTEAFF. Here the CDR3 DNA reads TGTGCCAGCAGGTTTGACAGGGGCACTGAAGCTTTCTTT.

The chain carries TRBV6-1 and TRBJ2-3; D remains ambiguous. CDR1 is MNHNS and CDR2 is SASEGT in the germline V gene. The CDR3 contains 12 residues. With 0 bases removed from V and 4 bases from J, the gap between germline ends came to 2 bases. CDR3 residues: CASSEAPDTQYF. CDR3 sequence (DNA): TGTGCCAGCAGTGAAGCACCAGATACGCAGTATTTT.

This clonotype has more than one count but fewer than ten. V usage is TRBV20-1 and J usage is TRBJ1-1, with TRBD1 identical over 10 bases. The ends lost 3 bases at V and 11 bases at J; junction bases unmatched: 9. The CDR3 extends over 13 amino acids. Germline V gene lookup returns CDR1 DFQATT and CDR2 SNEGSKA (reference sequence). The CDR3 sequence: CSARTGGYFEAFF. The CDR3 DNA reads as TGCAGTGCTAGGACAGGGGGCTATTTTGAGGCTTTCTTT.